This T cell receptor beta chain was retrieved from a study of cytomegalovirus exposure and HLA in healthy donors. This CDR3 region has 13 residues. Germline V gives CDR1 MNHNS, CDR2 SASEGT. Trimming stripped 11 bases from V and 7 bases from J, with 18 bases between. It was with 60 Vbeta and 13 Jbeta primers that the PCR ran. Generated by immunoSEQ multiplex PCR, the TCRdb table keeps only in-frame clones and is missing some. The data show more than 95,000 clones, 76% seen once. This clonotype originated in a man aged 45-65 years in good health and CMV-seronegative. Sequencing was carried out using PBMCs. This chain uses TRBV6-1 with TRBJ2-1; D possibly corresponds to TRBD2 (6 bases). In DNA, the CDR3 is TGTGCCGCATTGGGTCTAGCGTCAAATGAGCAGTTCTTC. Translation gives CAALGLASNEQFF.